The entry below describes one TCR beta chain. At one end, the junction sequence differs from germline, possibly due to a read error. Germline-derived CDR1 and CDR2 are SNHLY and FYNNEI. There are 13 residues in the CDR3. Template material for amplifying TCR beta CDR3 regions consisted of RNA transcripts. First-round RT-PCR of the TCR CDR3 relied on the HTBI primer set. TCRdb re-analysed the multiplex PCR reads in MiXCR, keeping a single row per CDR3 protein. The sample holds approximately 740,000 distinct CDR3 sequences, around 13% seen once. The data derive from a study of T cells in Graves' hyperthyroidism and ophthalmopathy. Looking at the study overall: Prior to any treatment, at the point of initial diagnosis, peripheral blood was collected.

The sequenced material came from blood. This TCR was recovered from a woman between 18 and 30 years old with Graves' hyperthyroidism. The chain employs TRBV2 and TRBJ2-5; 8 bases map to TRBD2. The CDR3 sequence is CANSERERETQYF. CDR3 nucleotide sequence: TGTGCCAACAGTGAGCGGGAGAGGGAGACCCAGTACTTC.